This T cell receptor (beta chain) was recorded in a study of blood T cell repertoires in COVID-19. Study at large: COVID-19 samples, acute and convalescent, were from the United States, Italy and Spain. T cells, B-cell-depleted T cells, or PBMCs provided the cDNA or gDNA that served as material.

Per the original data handling: Quantification of nucleated cells was approximated via reference gene primer amplification. The method was immunoSEQ multiplex PCR; TCRdb's version includes in-frame clones alone and lacks a portion of them. V and J calls and clone size are given by that table; D and trimming were obtained from the DNA. This table has approximately 53,000 clones, over 90% appearing once. Worth noting for this clone: Other DNA variants within this sample encode the same CDR3.

The germline CDR1 and CDR2 sequences are SEHNR and FQNEAQ (reference sequence). This CDR3 region has 15 residues. V lost 0 bases to trimming and J lost 6 bases; unmatched junction nucleotides: 1. Sample: peripheral blood. The receptor comes from a woman older than 75 with acute or convalescent COVID-19. The rearrangement joins TRBV7-9 to TRBJ1-6; 8 bases line up with TRBD1. The CDR3 is CASSLADRGNSPLHF. For the CDR3, the DNA is TGTGCCAGCAGCTTAGCCGACAGGGGTAATTCACCCCTCCACTTT. Looking up the rest from reference TRBV7-9 and TRBJ1-6 gives the full variable domain: DTGVSQNPRHKITKRGQNVTFRCDPISEHNRLYWYRQTLGQGPEFLTYFQNEAQLEKSRLLSDRFSAERPKGSFSTLEIQRTEQGDSAMYLCASSLADRGNSPLHFGNGTRLTVT.